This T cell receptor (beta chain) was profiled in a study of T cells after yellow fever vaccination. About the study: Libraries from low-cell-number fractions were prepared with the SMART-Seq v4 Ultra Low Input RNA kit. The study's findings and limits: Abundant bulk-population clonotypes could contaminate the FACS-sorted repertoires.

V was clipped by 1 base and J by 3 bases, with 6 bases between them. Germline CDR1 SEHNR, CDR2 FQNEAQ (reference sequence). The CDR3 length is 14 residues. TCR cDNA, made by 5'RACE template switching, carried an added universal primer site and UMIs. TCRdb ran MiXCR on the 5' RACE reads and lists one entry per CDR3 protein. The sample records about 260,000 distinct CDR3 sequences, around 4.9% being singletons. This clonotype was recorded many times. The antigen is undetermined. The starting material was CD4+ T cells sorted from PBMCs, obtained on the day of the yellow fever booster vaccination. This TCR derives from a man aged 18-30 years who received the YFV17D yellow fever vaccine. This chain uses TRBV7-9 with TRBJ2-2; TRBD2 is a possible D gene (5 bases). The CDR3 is CASSLGGYTGELFF. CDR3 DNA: TGTGCCAGCAGCTTAGGAGGGTACACCGGGGAGCTGTTTTTT.